Sequencing of this TCR beta chain was carried out in a study of patients and donors after allogeneic stem cell transplantation. The table lists this clonotype with a few counts. TCRdb re-analysed the RT-PCR reads in MiXCR, keeping a single row per CDR3 protein. The sample records over 200,000 distinct CDR3 sequences, around two fifths being singletons. This clonotype was obtained from a human donor who was either an allogeneic HSCT recipient or a stem cell or donor lymphocyte infusion donor (not recorded which). It is not recorded whose cells these are; they may come from a transplant donor. Material for sequencing was blood, either unsorted or a sorted T cell fraction (not recorded which).

The CDR3 coding sequence is TGCGCCAGCAGCTTGGCAGGGACAGGGGGAGATACGCAGTATTTT. Translated, it gives CASSLAGTGGDTQYF. V and J are TRBV5-1 and TRBJ2-3; TRBD1 matches 11 bases. Looked up from germline, CDR1 is SGHRS and CDR2 is YFSETQ. This CDR3 spans 15 amino acids. With 0 bases clipped from V and 5 bases from J, the junction kept 2 bases outside the gene matches.